This T cell receptor beta chain was sequenced in a study of early T cells in non-severe SARS-CoV-2 infection (dated by TCRdb to about 2021). Looking at the study overall: Because TCR sequencing relied on bulk RNA taken from unsorted whole blood, pairing of alpha and beta chains was not possible.

This clonotype was counted many times. Its antigen is still unknown. Base qualities are missing; no much larger clone stands one base away. Here is what the overall study found, with its caveats: VDJdb matching was skewed toward anti-spike CD8 responses and likely underestimated virus-specific expansions by missing private and CD4 specificities.

This was a case-control study nested in a cohort of healthcare workers in London, UK, who had nasopharyngeal swab PCR tests and blood samples taken every week. Healthcare workers were recruited between 23 and 31 March 2020, during the week of the UK lockdown, and were followed weekly for up to about 16 weeks. From the cysteine through the phenylalanine, the CDR3 covers 11 amino acids. Of the read, only the CDR3 DNA is kept; its 33 bases are in frame from base 1. V is reduced by 3 bases and J by 5 bases, leaving a spacing of 5 bases between them. As encoded in the germline V gene (reference sequence), CDR1 is LGHDT while CDR2 is YNNKEL. To prepare the library, 5' RACE was applied. Reads for this sample came from a NextSeq 500. To correct for sequencing error and PCR bias, the TCR library protocol tagged individual cDNA molecules with unique molecular identifiers. Both TCR alpha and beta chains were sequenced, and tight co-correlation was observed between alpha and beta sequence abundances in each sample. Processing in the source paper ran as follows. V gene, J gene and CDR3 annotation of TCR sequences was performed with Decombinator V4. Expanded TCRs were defined as changing significantly between any two time points under a Poisson model with p below 0.0001. TCR abundances were normalised to the total number of TCRs sequenced per sample and expressed as counts per million. TRAV1-2 paired with TRAJ12, TRAJ20 or TRAJ33 defined MAIT TCRs, while TRAV10 paired with TRAJ18 defined iNKT TCRs. VDJdb, accessed on 1 November 2021, was searched for TCRs annotated for CMV, EBV and SARS-CoV-2, and TCRs annotated for more than one antigen were excluded. Clones were called with MiXCR by TCRdb after fastp trimmed the public reads at Q25, and only in-frame beta chains were retained. Every entry covers one CDR3 protein and lists the most common genes and DNA from its rows. TCRdb's processing, not the authors', yielded these V and J calls. Here the sample has around 30,000 distinct CDR3 sequences; about 6.5% occur a single time. The ten largest clones take up approximately 7.2% of the sample.

Input material: whole blood. The sequence derives from an adult who was a healthcare worker with PCR-confirmed SARS-CoV-2 infection or an uninfected control (not recorded which). This sequence uses TRBV3-1 and TRBJ2-7; there is no confident call for the D gene. The CDR3 region: CASSQKDEQYF. The nucleotide sequence is TGTGCCAGCAGCCAGAAGGACGAGCAGTACTTC.